This T cell receptor beta chain was sequenced in a study of blood T cell repertoires in COVID-19 (dated by TCRdb to 2020 to 2021). As for the study more broadly: Samples covering the acute and convalescent phases of COVID-19 were provided by collaborators in the United States, Italy and Spain. The repertoires were released in a freely available public database intended as a resource for research on the immune response to SARS-CoV-2. Samples came from the ongoing ImmuneRACE study (first 160 participants) plus 1,254 subjects from 6 global collaborators. The dataset comprised deeply sampled blood TCRbeta repertoires from subjects exposed to, actively infected with, or recovered from COVID-19. Where HLA class I and class II types were available, the types were taken from metadata supplied by the sample provider, not from assay-based typing. Sample metadata almost always included a de-identified subject ID, COVID-19 status, age in years and sex. The material from the prospective study consisted of cDNA or gDNA derived from T cells, B-cell-depleted T cells, or PBMCs.

The collaborating institutions used their own protocols to collect whole blood in K2EDTA tubes. For TCRbeta analysis, collaborator samples were shipped as frozen whole blood, as isolated PBMCs, or as DNA extracted from either sample type. Summary of the overall study and its limitations: Clinical and demographic metadata were provided uncurated, with the amount varying by source and participant.

TCRbeta CDR3 regions were amplified from genomic DNA using the immunoSEQ Assay, a bias-controlled multiplex PCR. Turning to the authors' computational methods: Nucleated cell counts per sample were estimated from amplification of reference gene primers within the assay. To quantify the absolute abundance of each unique TCRbeta CDR3 rearrangement, sequence reads were collapsed and filtered. For each sample, productive Simpson clonality was calculated as the square root of Simpson's diversity index over productive rearrangements. TCRdb limited this immuneACCESS table to in-frame rearrangements with V and J called. A share of clones is missing; checked studies link under half to unresolved V genes, and the rest is unexplained. Clone size and the V and J calls come from that table; the DNA yielded D and trimming. This sample gives 210,000 or so clones in total; 89% of them show up just once. The top ten hold about 5% of the sample.

The germline V gene encodes CDR1 WNHNN and CDR2 SYGVQD (reference sequence). Deletion took 0 bases off V and 1 base off J, with a span of 12 bases between the germline ends. The CDR3 runs 16 residues from the cysteine to the phenylalanine. Only the CDR3 part of the read is kept: 48 bases, read in frame from the first base. About this clone: Its antigen remains undetermined. One base away there is no much larger clone; base qualities are not given.

The TCR sequence derives from a middle-aged woman with acute or convalescent COVID-19. The sequencing input was peripheral blood. Recombination joined TRBV10-1 with TRBJ2-5, and perhaps TRBD1 as D gene, on 6 matching bases. The CDR3 in this case is CASSESGGQFQETQYF. The nucleotide sequence reads as follows: TGCGCCAGCAGTGAGTCTGGCGGACAGTTCCAAGAGACCCAGTACTTC.